Sequencing of this T cell receptor (beta chain) was carried out in a study of patients and donors after allogeneic stem cell transplantation. Each CDR3 protein is one row after TCRdb ran MiXCR on the RT-PCR reads. The profile covers some 960,000 distinct CDR3 sequences, with approximately 18% appearing a single time and roughly 6% taken by the ten largest. Trimming left V 3 bases short and J 2 bases short, with 12 bases between. The V gene's germline CDR1 is SGDLS and CDR2 YYNGEE. The CDR3 extends over 14 amino acids. V usage is TRBV9 and J usage is TRBJ2-7, with D hard to call. The sample comprised blood, either unsorted or a sorted T cell fraction (not recorded which). This receptor was taken from a human donor who was either an allogeneic HSCT recipient or a stem cell or donor lymphocyte infusion donor (not recorded which). It is not recorded whose cells these are; they may come from a transplant donor. The CDR3 loop reads CASSAQDGPYEQYF. CDR3 coding DNA: TGTGCCAGCAGCGCCCAAGACGGACCCTACGAGCAGTACTTC. The complete variable domain, with remaining parts taken from reference TRBV9 and TRBJ2-7, reads DSGVTQTPKHLITATGQRVTLRCSPRSGDLSVYWYQQSLDQGLQFLIQYYNGEERAKGNILERFSAQQFPDLHSELNLSSLELGDSALYFCASSAQDGPYEQYFGPGTRLTVT.